This T cell receptor (beta chain) was recorded in a study of blood T cell repertoires in COVID-19. Libraries were prepared by immunoSEQ multiplex PCR; TCRdb keeps only in-frame clonotypes and omits some of them. The sample contains 360,000 or so clones, more than 70% of which appear only once. The V and J ends lost 1 base and 9 bases respectively, with 16 bases between them. Germline-derived CDR1 and CDR2 are KGHSH and LQKENI. CDR3 length equals 15 residues. Sequencing used peripheral blood. This chain links TRBV18 with TRBJ1-5; TRBD1 is a possible D gene (5 bases). The TCR was taken from a woman aged 60-70 years with COVID-19, enrolled during active disease. The CDR3 DNA follows: TGTGCCAGCTCACCACAGGGGACTGTGAAGGGGCCCCAGCATTTT. It codes for CASSPQGTVKGPQHF.